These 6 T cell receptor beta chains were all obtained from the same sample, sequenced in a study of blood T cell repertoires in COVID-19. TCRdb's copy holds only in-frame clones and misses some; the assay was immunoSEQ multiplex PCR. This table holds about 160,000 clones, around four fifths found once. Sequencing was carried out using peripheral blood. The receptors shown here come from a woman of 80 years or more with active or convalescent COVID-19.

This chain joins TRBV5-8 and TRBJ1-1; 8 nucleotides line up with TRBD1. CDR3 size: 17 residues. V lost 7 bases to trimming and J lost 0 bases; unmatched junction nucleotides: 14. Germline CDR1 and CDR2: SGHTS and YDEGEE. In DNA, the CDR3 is TGTGCCAGCCGACGCTTACAGGGGGAGTTCCTGAACACTGAAGCTTTCTTT. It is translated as CASRRLQGEFLNTEAFF.

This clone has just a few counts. The CDR3 spells CASSSQGVSYEQYF. The DNA of the CDR3 is TGTGCCAGCAGTAGTCAGGGGGTCTCCTACGAGCAGTACTTC. V is TRBV7-9 and J is TRBJ2-7, with TRBD1 matching 7 bases. The CDR3 totals 14 residues. Losses at the gene ends were 6 bases for V and 0 bases for J; bases not matched to a gene: 5. Germline V lookup: CDR1 SEHNR, CDR2 FQNEAQ (reference sequence).

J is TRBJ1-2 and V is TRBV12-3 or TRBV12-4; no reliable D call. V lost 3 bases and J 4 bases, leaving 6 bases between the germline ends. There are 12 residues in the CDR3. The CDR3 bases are TGTGCCAGCAGTTTGACAAGCTATGGCTACACCTTC. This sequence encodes CASSLTSYGYTF.

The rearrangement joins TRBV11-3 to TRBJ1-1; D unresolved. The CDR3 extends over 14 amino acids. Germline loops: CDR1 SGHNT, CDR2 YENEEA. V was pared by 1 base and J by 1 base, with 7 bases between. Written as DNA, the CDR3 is TGTGCCAGCAGCTTAGGAGGGAGGAACACTGAAGCTTTCTTT. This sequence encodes CASSLGGRNTEAFF.

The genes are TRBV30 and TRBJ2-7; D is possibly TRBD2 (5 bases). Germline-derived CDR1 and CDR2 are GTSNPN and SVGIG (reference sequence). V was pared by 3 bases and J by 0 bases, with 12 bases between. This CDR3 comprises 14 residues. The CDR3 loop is CAWSADYSSYEQYF. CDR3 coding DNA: TGTGCCTGGAGCGCTGACTACAGCTCCTACGAGCAGTACTTC.

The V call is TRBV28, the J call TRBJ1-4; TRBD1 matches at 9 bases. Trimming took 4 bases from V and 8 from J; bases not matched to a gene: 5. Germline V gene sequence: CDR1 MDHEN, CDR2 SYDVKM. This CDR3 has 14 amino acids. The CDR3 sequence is CASSWGTGLEKLFF. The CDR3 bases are TGTGCCAGCAGTTGGGGGACAGGGCTCGAAAAACTGTTTTTT.